Detailed here is one T cell receptor beta chain. Its target is unknown. Germline values: CDR1 MNHEY, CDR2 SMNVEV (reference sequence). The V and J ends lost 8 bases and 6 bases respectively, with 20 bases between them. This CDR3 has 15 amino acids. This sample stems from a study of T cell responses to AZD1222 COVID-19 vaccine. Study-wide points: Only six individuals given AZD1222 were seropositive at baseline. The peak T cell response came first, and repertoires were sampled only after it.

Sequencing was performed with immunoSEQ multiplex PCR; in TCRdb, only in-frame clones are kept and a portion is missing. This table holds 80,000 or so clones, about 90% found once. The TCR comes from an adult in good health. The chain links TRBV27 to TRBJ1-5, with a weak D call TRBD1 (6 bases). The specimen comprised peripheral blood, sampled on day 0 of AZD1222 vaccination. The CDR3 loop is CASSAEAGVRQPQHF. The CDR3 nucleotides read TGTGCCAGCTCCGCTGAGGCAGGGGTCCGTCAGCCCCAGCATTTT.